This T cell receptor beta chain was sequenced during a study of blood T cell repertoires in COVID-19. The germline V gene has CDR1 SGHTA and CDR2 FQGNSA. V lost 6 bases to trimming and J lost 6 bases, with 15 bases between them. This CDR3 has 14 amino acids. Patients in Seattle were enrolled during active infection, then followed longitudinally. As originally analysed: Researchers report that nucleated cell counts were estimated from reference gene primer amplification. Measured with immunoSEQ multiplex PCR; TCRdb has only the in-frame clones, and not every one. V and J calls and clone size follow that table, whereas D and trimming were derived from the DNA. There are about 180,000 clones in the sample; about 84% occur only once, and 18% lies in the top ten.

The sequence was obtained from a person aged 65 to 79 with COVID-19, enrolled during active disease. V usage is TRBV7-2 and J usage is TRBJ2-1; perhaps TRBD1 as D (7 bases). The sequenced sample was peripheral blood. Here the CDR3 reads CASRTNRGGNEQFF. CDR3 in DNA: TGTGCCAGCAGGACCAACAGGGGAGGCAATGAGCAGTTCTTC.